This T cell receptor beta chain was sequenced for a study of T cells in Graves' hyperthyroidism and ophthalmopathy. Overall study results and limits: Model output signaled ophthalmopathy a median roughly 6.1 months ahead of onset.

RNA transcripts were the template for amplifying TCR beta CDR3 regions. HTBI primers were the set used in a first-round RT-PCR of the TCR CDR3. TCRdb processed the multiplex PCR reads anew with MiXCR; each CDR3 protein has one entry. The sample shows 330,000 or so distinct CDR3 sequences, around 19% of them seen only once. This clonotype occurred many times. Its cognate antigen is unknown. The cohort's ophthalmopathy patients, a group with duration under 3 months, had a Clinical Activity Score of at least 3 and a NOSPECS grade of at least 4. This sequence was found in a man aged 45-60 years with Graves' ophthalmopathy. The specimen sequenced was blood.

In DNA, the CDR3 is TGTGCCAGCAGTTCCCCCGGTGGACAGCACTATGGCTACACCTTC. Its protein product is CASSSPGGQHYGYTF. The V gene is TRBV28, the J gene TRBJ1-2; TRBD1 might be the D (6 bases). The ends were cut back, 4 bases at V and 3 bases at J, with 15 bases in the middle. Germline V gene data show CDR1 as MDHEN and CDR2 as SYDVKM. The CDR3 runs 15 residues.